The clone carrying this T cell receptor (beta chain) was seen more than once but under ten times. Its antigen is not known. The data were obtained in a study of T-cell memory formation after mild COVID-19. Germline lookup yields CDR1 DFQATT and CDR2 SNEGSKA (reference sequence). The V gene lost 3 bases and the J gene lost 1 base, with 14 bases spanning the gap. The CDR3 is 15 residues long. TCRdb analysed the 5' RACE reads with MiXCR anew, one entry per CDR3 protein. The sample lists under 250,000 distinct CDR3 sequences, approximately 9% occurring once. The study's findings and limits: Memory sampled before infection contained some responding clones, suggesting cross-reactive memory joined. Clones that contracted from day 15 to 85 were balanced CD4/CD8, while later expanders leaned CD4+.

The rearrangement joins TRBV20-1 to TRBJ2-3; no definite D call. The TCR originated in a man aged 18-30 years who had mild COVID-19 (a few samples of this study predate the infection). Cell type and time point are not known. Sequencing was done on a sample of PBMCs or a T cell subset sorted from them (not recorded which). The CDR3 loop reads CSASGRRDGTDTQYF. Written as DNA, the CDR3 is TGCAGTGCTAGTGGACGGAGAGATGGCACAGATACGCAGTATTTT.